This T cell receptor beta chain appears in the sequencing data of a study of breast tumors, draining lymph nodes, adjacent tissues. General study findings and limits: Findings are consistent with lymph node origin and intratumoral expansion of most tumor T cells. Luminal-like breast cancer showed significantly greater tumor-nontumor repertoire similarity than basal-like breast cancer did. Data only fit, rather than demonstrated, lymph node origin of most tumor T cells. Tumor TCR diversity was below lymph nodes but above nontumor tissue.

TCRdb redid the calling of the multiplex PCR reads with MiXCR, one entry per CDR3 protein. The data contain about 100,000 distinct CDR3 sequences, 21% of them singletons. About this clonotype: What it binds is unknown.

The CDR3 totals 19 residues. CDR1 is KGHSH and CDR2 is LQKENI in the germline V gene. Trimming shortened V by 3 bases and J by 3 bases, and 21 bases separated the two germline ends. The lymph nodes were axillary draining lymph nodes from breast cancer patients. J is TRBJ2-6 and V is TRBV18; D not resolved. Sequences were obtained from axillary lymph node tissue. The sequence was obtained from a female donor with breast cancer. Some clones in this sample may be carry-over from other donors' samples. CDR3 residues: CASSPKGPNNLSGANVLTF. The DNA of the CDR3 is TGTGCCAGCTCACCCAAAGGACCTAATAATTTAAGTGGGGCCAACGTCCTGACTTTC.